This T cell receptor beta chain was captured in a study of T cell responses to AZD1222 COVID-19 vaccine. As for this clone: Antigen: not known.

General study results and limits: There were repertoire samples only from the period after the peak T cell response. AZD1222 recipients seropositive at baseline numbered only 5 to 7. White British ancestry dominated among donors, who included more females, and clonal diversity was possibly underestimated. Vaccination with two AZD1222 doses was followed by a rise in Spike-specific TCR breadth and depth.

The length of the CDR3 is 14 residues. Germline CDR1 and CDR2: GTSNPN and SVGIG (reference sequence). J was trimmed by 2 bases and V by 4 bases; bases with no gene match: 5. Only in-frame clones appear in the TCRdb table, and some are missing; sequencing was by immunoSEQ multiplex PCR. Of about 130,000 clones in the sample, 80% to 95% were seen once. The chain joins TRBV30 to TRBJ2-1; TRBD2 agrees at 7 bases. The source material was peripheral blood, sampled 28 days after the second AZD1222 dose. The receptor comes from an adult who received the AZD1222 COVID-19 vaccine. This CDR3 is CAWNSRGAYNEQFF. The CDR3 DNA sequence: TGTGCCTGGAATAGCCGGGGGGCCTACAATGAGCAGTTCTTC.